This entry is about one T cell receptor (beta chain). Method: immunoSEQ multiplex PCR; TCRdb's copy keeps in-frame clones and lacks some. Counted here are 68,000 or so clones, 79% occurring once; the ten biggest clones make up around 8.2%. Regarding time point: baseline, week 1 (first vaccination visit). Described treatment: pre-vaccination baseline after standard-of-care therapy. Each astrocytoma in the donors was new, WHO grade 3 or 4, IDH1-mutant and ATRX-lost. V was clipped by 3 bases and J by 2 bases, with 11 bases between them. Germline V gives CDR1 SGHTA, CDR2 FQGNSA. The CDR3 runs 15 residues. The sample comes from a study of a mutant IDH1 vaccine in newly diagnosed glioma. Study information: Treated patients showed a male proportion of about 60%, a female proportion of roughly 38%, and a mean age of approximately 40 years. Before enrollment, patients got radiotherapy alone, temozolomide alone, or mostly the combination.

This clonotype was sampled from a man in his fifties with glioma. This sequence joins TRBV7-2 and TRBJ2-1; perhaps TRBD2 as D (7 bases). This material consisted of PBMCs, taken from a glioma patient treated with radiotherapy, temozolomide or both. The CDR3 protein is CASSLAGAAYNEQFF. In DNA, the CDR3 is TGTGCCAGCAGCTTGGCGGGGGCCGCCTACAATGAGCAGTTCTTC. The complete variable domain, with remaining parts taken from reference TRBV7-2 and TRBJ2-1, reads GAGVSQSPSNKVTEKGKDVELRCDPISGHTALYWYRQSLGQGLEFLIYFQGNSAPDKSGLPSDRFSAERTGGSVSTLTIQRTQQEDSAVYLCASSLAGAAYNEQFFGPGTRLTVL.